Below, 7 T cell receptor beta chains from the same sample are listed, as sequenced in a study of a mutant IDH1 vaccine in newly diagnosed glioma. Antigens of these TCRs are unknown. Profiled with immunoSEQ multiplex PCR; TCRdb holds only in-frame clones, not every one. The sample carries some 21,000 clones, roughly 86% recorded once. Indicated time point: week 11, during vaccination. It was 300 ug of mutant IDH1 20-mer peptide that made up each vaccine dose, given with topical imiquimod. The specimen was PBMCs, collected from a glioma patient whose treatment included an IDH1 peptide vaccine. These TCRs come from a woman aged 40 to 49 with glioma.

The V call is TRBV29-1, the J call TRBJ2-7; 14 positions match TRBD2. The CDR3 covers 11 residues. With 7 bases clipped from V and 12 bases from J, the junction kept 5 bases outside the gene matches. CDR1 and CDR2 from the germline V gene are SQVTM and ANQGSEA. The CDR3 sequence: CSARTSGRTYF. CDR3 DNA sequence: TGCAGCGCCCGGACTAGCGGGAGGACGTACTTC.

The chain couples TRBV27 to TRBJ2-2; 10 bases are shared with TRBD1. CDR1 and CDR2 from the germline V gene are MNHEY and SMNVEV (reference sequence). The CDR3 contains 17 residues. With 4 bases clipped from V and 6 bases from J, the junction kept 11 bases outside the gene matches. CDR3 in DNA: TGTGCCAGCAGTTCAAAAACCGGGACAGGGGTGGCCGGGGAGCTGTTTTTT. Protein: CASSSKTGTGVAGELFF.

The CDR3 sequence: CASSLEGKGPLTDTQYF. The CDR3 DNA sequence: TGTGCCAGCAGCTTAGAGGGAAAGGGTCCCCTCACAGATACGCAGTATTTT. V gene TRBV7-2 combines with J gene TRBJ2-3; the D is unclear. The CDR3 consists of 17 residues. Germline V lookup: CDR1 SGHTA, CDR2 FQGNSA. The ends were cut back, 1 base at V and 2 bases at J, with 16 bases in the middle.

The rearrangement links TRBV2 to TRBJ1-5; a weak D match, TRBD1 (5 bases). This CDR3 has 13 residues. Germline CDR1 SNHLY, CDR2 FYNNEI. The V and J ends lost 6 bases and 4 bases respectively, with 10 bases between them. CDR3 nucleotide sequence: TGTGCCAGCAGCCGACAGTCAAATCAGCCCCAGCATTTT. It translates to CASSRQSNQPQHF.

CDR3 sequence: CAWIRSLSSGNTIYF. The CDR3 coding sequence is TGTGCCTGGATACGAAGCCTGAGCTCTGGAAACACCATATATTTT. This chain links TRBV30 with TRBJ1-3; D is undetermined. The CDR3 sequence is 15 residues long. Germline lookup yields CDR1 GTSNPN and CDR2 SVGIG (reference sequence). Trimming cost V 4 bases and J 0 bases, with 13 bases left between them.

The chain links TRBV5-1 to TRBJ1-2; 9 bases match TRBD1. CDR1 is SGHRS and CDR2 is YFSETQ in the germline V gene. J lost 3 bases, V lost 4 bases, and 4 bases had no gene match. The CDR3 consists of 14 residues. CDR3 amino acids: CASSKTGGDYGYTF. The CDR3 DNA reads TGCGCCAGCAGCAAGACAGGGGGAGACTATGGCTACACCTTC.

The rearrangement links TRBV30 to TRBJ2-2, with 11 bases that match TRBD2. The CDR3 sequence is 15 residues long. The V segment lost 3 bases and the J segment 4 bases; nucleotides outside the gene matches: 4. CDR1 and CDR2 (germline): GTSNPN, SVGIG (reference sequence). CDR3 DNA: TGTGCCTGGAGACTAGCGGGAGTGGGCACCGGGGAGCTGTTTTTT. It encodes CAWRLAGVGTGELFF. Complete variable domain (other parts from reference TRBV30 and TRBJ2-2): SQTIHQWPATLVQPVGSPLSLECTVEGTSNPNLYWYRQAAGRGLQLLFYSVGIGQISSEVPQNLSASRPQDRQFILSSKKLLLSDSGFYLCAWRLAGVGTGELFFGEGSRLTVL.